Listed below are T cell receptor beta chains from one sample, sequenced in a study of blood T cell repertoires in COVID-19. Clones were sequenced by immunoSEQ multiplex PCR, and TCRdb holds only the in-frame ones, with some missing. The data hold more than 70,000 clones, with 80% to 95% observed a single time. Sequencing input: peripheral blood. The receptors derive from a woman over 75 with acute or convalescent COVID-19. Both conserved end residues are part of each CDR3. The D gene is left open where the match is weak. Expanded clones get a size class; other rows say once, few or many, or leave the size out.

size: .
D: .
V: TRBV15
CDR3: CATSRFRGSGNTIYF

size: .
D: .
V: TRBV11-1
CDR3: CASSPRTYVGQYF

size: .
D: TRBD1
V: TRBV6-1
CDR3: CASSEVRGTEAFF

size: .
D: .
V: TRBV27
CDR3: CASRPLQGLTNQPQHF

size: .
D: .
V: TRBV5-1
CDR3: CASSPHGGSNSPLHF

size: few
D: .
V: TRBV10-2
CDR3: CASSEQDRTNYGYTF

size: few
D: TRBD1
V: TRBV4-2
CDR3: CASSETGTGSNNEQFF

size: .
D: TRBD1
V: TRBV4-1
CDR3: CASSLRQGLSYEQYF

size: .
D: .
V: TRBV2
CDR3: CASSEFELSYNEQFF

size: .
D: .
V: TRBV7-3
CDR3: CASSFQKNTEAFF

size: .
D: .
V: TRBV5-4
CDR3: CASSLLGGGSNSPLHF

size: once
D: TRBD1
V: TRBV9
CDR3: CASTGGGSYGYTF

size: .
D: .
V: TRBV10-3
CDR3: CAISAFPTGQPQHF

size: .
D: .
V: TRBV29-1
CDR3: CSVSQGRNYGYTF

size: .
D: .
V: TRBV18
CDR3: CASSPGRDGTYEQYF

size: .
D: TRBD1
V: TRBV5-1
CDR3: CASSRGQGGEKLFF

size: .
D: .
V: TRBV18
CDR3: CASSPGGGSRNQPQHF